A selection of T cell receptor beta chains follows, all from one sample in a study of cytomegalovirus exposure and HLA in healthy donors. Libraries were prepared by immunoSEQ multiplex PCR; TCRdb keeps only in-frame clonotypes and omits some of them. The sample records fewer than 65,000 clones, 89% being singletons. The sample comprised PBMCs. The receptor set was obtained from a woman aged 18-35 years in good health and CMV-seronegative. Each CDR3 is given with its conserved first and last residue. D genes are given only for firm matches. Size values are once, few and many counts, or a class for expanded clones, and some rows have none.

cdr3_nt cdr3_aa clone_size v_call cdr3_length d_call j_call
TGTGCCAGCAGTCGTAGCGGGACCCAGTACTTC CASSRSGTQYF . TRBV5-6 11 . TRBJ2-5
TGTGCCAGCAGTTTTAATAGCGGGGGGGGAAGTGAGCAGTTCTTC CASSFNSGGGSEQFF . TRBV6-5 15 TRBD2 TRBJ2-1
TGTGCCAGCAGCCCCCCCCCAGCGGGCGTAGAGACCCAGTACTTC CASSPPPAGVETQYF . TRBV7-6 15 . TRBJ2-5
TGTGCCAGCAGCCAATTAATCCCGGGACAGGGGTATAGCGAGCAGTACTTC CASSQLIPGQGYSEQYF once TRBV4-2 17 TRBD1 TRBJ2-7
TGTGCCAGCAGTGAATGGGCAGGGGAAGAGACCCAGTACTTC CASSEWAGEETQYF . TRBV25-1 14 . TRBJ2-5
TGTGCCAGCAGTTTATCCCGGGCAGGGGGTTCGAATGAGCAGTTCTTC CASSLSRAGGSNEQFF . TRBV27 16 TRBD1 TRBJ2-1
TGTGCCAGCAGTGCCCTAACAGGGAACACCGGGGAGCTGTTTTTT CASSALTGNTGELFF . TRBV6-5 15 . TRBJ2-2
TGTGCCAGCAGACTAGCGGCGGGGGGCACAGATACGCAGTATTTT CASRLAAGGTDTQYF . TRBV11-1 15 TRBD2 TRBJ2-3
TGTGCCAGCAACGAAGGACAGGGGAATCAGCCCCAGCATTTT CASNEGQGNQPQHF . TRBV28 14 TRBD1 TRBJ1-5
TGTGCCAGTAGTCTGACAGGAACGAATGAAAAACTGTTTTTT CASSLTGTNEKLFF once TRBV19 14 . TRBJ1-4
TGTGCCACCAGCTCTTGGGGGGTAACGAGGGAAGCTTTCTTT CATSSWGVTREAFF . TRBV15 14 . TRBJ1-1
TGCAGCGTAGCAGGGGGCATGTTGTCTGAAGCTTTCTTT CSVAGGMLSEAFF . TRBV29-1 13 TRBD1 TRBJ1-1
TGTGCCAGTAGTACATCAGGGGTTGATCAGCCCCAGCATTTT CASSTSGVDQPQHF once TRBV19 14 . TRBJ1-5
TGTGCCAGCAGTGACTCCGGACTAGCGGGAGAAGAGACCCAGTACTTC CASSDSGLAGEETQYF . TRBV2 16 TRBD2 TRBJ2-5
TGTGCCAGCAGTAAGACTAGCGCTACCCTCTACAATGAGCAGTTCTTC CASSKTSATLYNEQFF . TRBV2 16 TRBD2 TRBJ2-1
TGTGCCAGCAGTTTGGGGGGATTCGGAACTGAAGCTTTCTTT CASSLGGFGTEAFF . TRBV28 14 . TRBJ1-1
TGTGCCAGCAGTGAACAGGGGATGAACACTGAAGCTTTCTTT CASSEQGMNTEAFF . TRBV27 14 TRBD1 TRBJ1-1
TGTGCCAGCTCGGCGGGAGCGGGCACAGATACGCAGTATTTT CASSAGAGTDTQYF . TRBV6-6 14 TRBD2 TRBJ2-3
TGTGCCAGCAGCCAATCGTCTAGCGGAACTCCCTACGAGCAGTACTTC CASSQSSSGTPYEQYF . TRBV4-2 16 TRBD2 TRBJ2-7
TGTGCCAGCAGTTACGGAACAGGGGGCCGGATGAACACTGAAGCTTTCTTT CASSYGTGGRMNTEAFF . TRBV27 17 TRBD1 TRBJ1-1